Shown below are 29 T cell receptor beta chains from a single sample sequenced in a study of blood T cell repertoires in COVID-19. Generated by immunoSEQ multiplex PCR, the TCRdb table keeps only in-frame clones and is missing some. The top ten clones hold around 5% of a sample with fewer than 250,000 clones, roughly 80% of them seen once. Sequencing was performed on peripheral blood. The origin of the receptors is a woman aged 70-85 years with acute or convalescent COVID-19.

The sample holds many counts of this clone. The CDR3 DNA reads as TGTGCCACCAGTGATACAGGACAGGGGGCCTACAATGAGCAGTTCTTC. This gives the protein CATSDTGQGAYNEQFF. The chain links TRBV24-1 to TRBJ2-1, with 10 bases matching TRBD1. The J segment lost 2 bases and the V segment lost 3 bases, leaving 3 bases of the junction unmatched. CDR3 length: 16 residues. Germline assignment: CDR1 KGHDR and CDR2 SFDVKD.

The chain employs TRBV2 and TRBJ1-1; D unresolved. The CDR3 sequence is 14 residues long. V dropped 6 bases and J dropped 3 bases, with 14 bases sitting between them. Looked up from germline, CDR1 is SNHLY and CDR2 is FYNNEI. CDR3 nucleotides: TGTGCCAGCAGCATAGGACTGCTGGACACTGAAGCTTTCTTT. It encodes CASSIGLLDTEAFF.

J is TRBJ2-6 and V is TRBV5-1; the D is unclear. From germline, CDR1 is SGHRS and CDR2 YFSETQ. Trimming stripped 3 bases from V and 0 bases from J, with 10 bases between. The CDR3 contains 16 residues. In DNA form, the CDR3 reads TGCGCCAGCAGCTCTTCCCTCCTCTCTGGGGCCAACGTCCTGACTTTC. It translates to CASSSSLLSGANVLTF.

This chain connects TRBV7-2 to TRBJ1-4; D ambiguous. V lost 5 bases to trimming and J lost 3 bases, with 13 bases between them. The CDR3 length is 15 residues. Germline V gives CDR1 SGHTA, CDR2 FQGNSA. The CDR3 sequence is CASSRDGLANEKLFF. The CDR3 nucleotides read TGTGCCAGCAGCAGGGATGGACTGGCTAATGAAAAACTGTTTTTT.

The rearrangement joins TRBV24-1 to TRBJ1-1, with TRBD1 matching 9 bases. The germline V gene has CDR1 KGHDR and CDR2 SFDVKD. J was trimmed by 5 bases and V by 2 bases; bases with no gene match: 5. The CDR3 is 15 amino acids. CDR3 residues: CATSDSGTGRTEAFF. The CDR3 region has the DNA TGTGCCACCAGTGATTCCGGGACAGGGAGGACTGAAGCTTTCTTT.

The rearrangement links TRBV4-2 to TRBJ1-5; D is perhaps TRBD1 (5 bases). This CDR3 has 16 residues. Trimming removed 1 base from V and 2 bases from J, with 12 bases in between. CDR1 is LGHNA, CDR2 YNFKEQ, per germline. CDR3 in amino acids: CASSQAGSGGNQPQHF. CDR3 sequence (DNA): TGTGCCAGCAGCCAAGCAGGGTCTGGCGGCAATCAGCCCCAGCATTTT.

In this sample, this clone turned up a few times. The chain employs TRBV5-6 and TRBJ1-6; 7 bases match TRBD1. The CDR3 covers 17 residues. V lost 0 bases, J lost 9 bases, and 12 bases stayed unmatched. Germline V gene lookup returns CDR1 SGHDT and CDR2 YYEEEE. In DNA, the CDR3 is TGTGCCAGCAGCTTGGTCGCAGGACAGGCTAGGAGTTCACCCCTCCACTTT. Amino acid sequence: CASSLVAGQARSSPLHF.

The chain employs TRBV30 and TRBJ1-6; 8 bases map to TRBD1. CDR3 length: 19 residues. Germline V CDR1 and CDR2: GTSNPN, SVGIG (reference sequence). V was clipped by 1 base and J by 0 bases; unmatched bases: 11. CDR3 nucleotides: TGTGCCTGGAGTGCCCTACGGACAGGGAGAAACTCCTATAATTCACCCCTCCACTTT. This encodes CAWSALRTGRNSYNSPLHF.

The chain recombines TRBV20-1 with TRBJ2-2; the match to TRBD2 covers 12 bases. From germline, CDR1 is DFQATT and CDR2 SNEGSKA (reference sequence). CDR3 length: 15 amino acids. J gave up 6 bases and V 3 bases, and 5 bases lay outside the gene matches. CDR3 sequence: CSASPSGGAAGELFF. CDR3 nucleotide sequence: TGCAGTGCTAGTCCTAGCGGGGGGGCCGCCGGGGAGCTGTTTTTT.

The chain employs TRBV7-9 and TRBJ1-2; no definite D call. The V end was cut by 4 bases, the J end by 4 bases, with 7 bases between. CDR3 length equals 12 residues. Germline assignment: CDR1 SEHNR and CDR2 FQNEAQ (reference sequence). The CDR3 sequence: CASSSGTYGYTF. For the CDR3, the DNA is TGTGCCAGCAGCTCAGGCACCTATGGCTACACCTTC.

CDR3 amino acids: CASSSPAGGNTEAFF. For the CDR3, the DNA is TGTGCCAGCAGTTCCCCGGCGGGGGGGAACACTGAAGCTTTCTTT. The rearrangement links TRBV6-5 to TRBJ1-1, with D perhaps TRBD1 (5 bases). The germline V gene has CDR1 MNHEY and CDR2 SVGAGI. V lost 4 bases and J 1 base, leaving 13 bases between the germline ends. This CDR3 is 15 amino acids long.

This clone was detected once. The J gene is TRBJ2-3, the V gene TRBV5-1; 10 bases align to TRBD2. CDR1 and CDR2 (germline): SGHRS, YFSETQ. The CDR3 covers 15 residues. Trimming cost V 7 bases and J 5 bases; bases outside gene matches: 10. The CDR3 coding sequence is TGCGCCAGCCGCCTCGTCCTAGCGGGGGAAGATACGCAGTATTTT. Translating gives CASRLVLAGEDTQYF.

The rearrangement uses TRBV6-6 and TRBJ2-3; D not certain. Trimming shortened V by 2 bases and J by 3 bases, and 15 bases separated the two germline ends. Germline V gene sequence: CDR1 MNHNY, CDR2 SVGAGI (reference sequence). This CDR3 has 16 residues. CDR3: CASSYPRREITDTQYF. The CDR3 nucleotides are TGTGCCAGCAGTTACCCCAGGCGTGAGATAACAGATACGCAGTATTTT.

This chain links TRBV7-2 with TRBJ2-3, with TRBD1 matching over 8 bases. In germline, CDR1 is SGHTA, CDR2 FQGNSA. The J segment lost 4 bases and the V segment lost 3 bases, leaving 9 bases of the junction unmatched. The CDR3 is 16 residues long. The CDR3 reads CASSFKTGQGADTQYF. CDR3 DNA: TGTGCCAGCAGCTTTAAGACTGGACAGGGTGCAGATACGCAGTATTTT.

The chain uses TRBV30 and TRBJ1-5; a weak D match, TRBD1 (6 bases). This CDR3 is built from 12 residues. The V gene lost 7 bases and the J gene lost 5 bases, with 12 bases spanning the gap. The V gene's germline CDR1 is GTSNPN and CDR2 SVGIG (reference sequence). CDR3 in amino acids: CASSTGDQPQHF. The CDR3 bases are TGTGCCTCCTCGACAGGAGATCAGCCCCAGCATTTT.

The chain recombines TRBV18 with TRBJ1-1; D might be TRBD1 (5 bases). This CDR3 has 14 residues. CDR1 KGHSH and CDR2 LQKENI come from the germline V gene. V was clipped by 4 bases and J by 1 base, with 10 bases between them. The CDR3 DNA follows: TGTGCCAGCTCACGTTCCACAGGGAACACTGAAGCTTTCTTT. Its protein is CASSRSTGNTEAFF.

This chain joins TRBV4-3 and TRBJ2-6; 9 nucleotides match TRBD1. The germline V gene encodes CDR1 LGHNA and CDR2 YSLEER. The V gene end was trimmed by 1 base and the J gene end by 0 bases; junction bases not matched to a gene: 10. This CDR3 comprises 20 residues. For the CDR3, the DNA is TGCGCCAGCAGCCAAGGGTACAGGGGGCTGCCGAGCTCTGGGGCCAACGTCCTGACTTTC. Translation: CASSQGYRGLPSSGANVLTF.

The chain carries TRBV5-1 and TRBJ1-1, with a tentative D call TRBD1 (5 bases). The CDR3 covers 18 residues. With 0 bases removed from V and 4 bases from J, the gap between germline ends came to 22 bases. Germline V gene lookup returns CDR1 SGHRS and CDR2 YFSETQ. CDR3 sequence (DNA): TGCGCCAGCAGCTTGGTGAACGATGCGGGGGGGTTTTTCACTGAAGCTTTCTTT. This translates into CASSLVNDAGGFFTEAFF.

The chain recombines TRBV6-6 with TRBJ2-5; D possibly corresponds to TRBD1 (6 bases). The CDR3 is 14 amino acids. Germline V gene sequence: CDR1 MNHNY, CDR2 SVGAGI (reference sequence). V lost 11 bases and J lost 0, with 16 bases in between. The CDR3 nucleotides read TGTGCCGGACGATTGGACAGACACCAAGAGACCCAGTACTTC. Translation gives CAGRLDRHQETQYF.

This chain links TRBV10-3 with TRBJ1-1; 12 bases match TRBD1. Germline loops: CDR1 ENHRY, CDR2 SYGVKD. There are 15 residues in the CDR3. V gave up 2 bases and J gave up 9 bases; unmatched junction bases: 7. CDR3 loop: CAISEPGQGAHKAFF. The CDR3 coding sequence is TGTGCCATCAGTGAGCCGGGACAGGGGGCGCATAAAGCTTTCTTT.

The V gene is TRBV5-1, the J gene TRBJ1-5; 7 nucleotides match TRBD1. The CDR3 runs 15 residues. V lost 3 bases to trimming and J lost 4 bases; unmatched junction nucleotides: 7. The germline CDR1 and CDR2 sequences are SGHRS and YFSETQ. The CDR3 protein is CASSSTGMGNQPQHF. The CDR3 nucleotides read TGCGCCAGCAGCTCGACAGGGATGGGAAATCAGCCCCAGCATTTT.

There are a few counts of this clone. The same CDR3 can be traced to other DNA sequences in this sample. The rearrangement uses TRBV4-3 and TRBJ2-7; 9 bases agree with TRBD1. The CDR3 consists of 16 residues. Germline V gives CDR1 LGHNA, CDR2 YSLEER. V was clipped by 0 bases and J by 4 bases; unmatched bases: 7. The CDR3 loop is CASSQDLGTGNYEQYF. The CDR3 region has the DNA TGCGCCAGCAGCCAAGATTTAGGGACAGGGAATTACGAGCAGTACTTC.

This clone was seen a single time. The rearrangement uses TRBV12-3 or TRBV12-4 and TRBJ2-7; possibly TRBD2 for D (6 bases). Trimming removed 8 bases from V and 5 bases from J, with 7 bases in between. The CDR3 contains 10 residues. The chain's CDR3 is CASGGDEQYF. The CDR3 DNA reads as TGTGCCAGCGGCGGGGACGAGCAGTACTTC.

The gene calls are TRBV6-1 and TRBJ1-4; tentative D call: TRBD1 (5 bases). The V end was cut by 0 bases, the J end by 6 bases, with 20 bases between. CDR3 size: 18 residues. Per germline, CDR1 MNHNS and CDR2 SASEGT. The CDR3 region is CASSEAGYTVWGDEKLFF. CDR3 in DNA: TGTGCCAGCAGTGAAGCGGGATACACGGTATGGGGGGATGAAAAACTGTTTTTT.

The chain is built from TRBV12-3 or TRBV12-4 and TRBJ1-2; 9 nucleotides match TRBD1. This CDR3 spans 13 amino acids. With 6 bases clipped from V and 4 bases from J, the junction kept 3 bases outside the gene matches. CDR3 protein: CASRSTGGYGYTF. In DNA form, the CDR3 reads TGTGCCAGCAGGTCGACAGGGGGCTATGGCTACACCTTC.

In this sample, this clone turned up many times. This chain joins TRBV19 and TRBJ1-5, with TRBD1 matching 8 bases. The trim removed 3 bases at V and 4 bases at J, leaving 2 bases unmatched. This CDR3 spans 14 amino acids. The V gene's germline CDR1 is LNHDA and CDR2 SQIVND (reference sequence). DNA of the CDR3: TGTGCCAGTAGTATCCGGACAGGGAATCAGCCCCAGCATTTT. It is translated as CASSIRTGNQPQHF.

The chain recombines TRBV4-3 with TRBJ1-6; D unresolved. V was clipped by 1 base and J by 10 bases, with 11 bases between them. The germline V gene encodes CDR1 LGHNA and CDR2 YSLEER. This CDR3 spans 14 amino acids. The CDR3 DNA reads TGCGCCAGCAGCCAAGTTCGGAGAGAGTCACCCCTCCACTTT. Protein product: CASSQVRRESPLHF.

This chain joins TRBV3-1 (or the pseudogene TRBV3-2) and TRBJ1-6; the match to TRBD1 covers 10 bases. The CDR3 is 15 residues long. Per germline, CDR1 LGHDT and CDR2 YNNKEL (reference sequence). V was clipped by 7 bases and J by 9 bases; unmatched bases: 9. Here the CDR3 reads CASTKGTGEFSPLHF. In nucleotides, the CDR3 is TGTGCCAGCACAAAAGGGACAGGGGAGTTTTCACCCCTCCACTTT.

This chain uses TRBV9 with TRBJ1-1; TRBD1 agrees at 7 bases. J was trimmed by 2 bases and V by 3 bases; bases with no gene match: 4. Germline V lookup: CDR1 SGDLS, CDR2 YYNGEE. The CDR3 is made up of 14 amino acids. CDR3 nucleotide sequence: TGTGCCAGCAGCGCGGGACAGATCAACACTGAAGCTTTCTTT. This translates into CASSAGQINTEAFF. Full variable domain (outside the CDR3, taken from reference TRBV9 and TRBJ1-1): DSGVTQTPKHLITATGQRVTLRCSPRSGDLSVYWYQQSLDQGLQFLIQYYNGEERAKGNILERFSAQQFPDLHSELNLSSLELGDSALYFCASSAGQINTEAFFGQGTRLTVV.